This TCR beta chain was recorded in a study of OX40 agonist ivuxolimab in advanced cancers. Profiling relied on immunoSEQ multiplex PCR, and the TCRdb table lists in-frame clones only, not all of them. The sample lists 45,000 to 60,000 clones; approximately 90% were seen once. The CDR3 is 14 residues long. Germline-derived CDR1 and CDR2 are SNHLY and FYNNEI. The junction had 13 bases not matched to a gene; V was cut back by 7 bases and J by 7 bases. Excluded were patients having autoimmune disease history or systemic immunosuppression. The sample in question was CD4+ or CD8+ T cells sorted from blood, obtained in a trial of the OX40 agonist ivuxolimab. The chain couples TRBV2 to TRBJ2-7, with TRBD1 matching 7 bases. This sequence originates from an adult with an advanced solid tumor such as melanoma, head and neck, liver or kidney cancer. The CDR3 DNA reads TGTGCCAGCACCTCGGTGACAGGGTCAGGGGAGCAGTACTTC. It specifies CASTSVTGSGEQYF.